These 26 T cell receptor beta chains were all obtained from the same sample, sequenced in a study of T cells in Graves' hyperthyroidism and ophthalmopathy. RNA transcripts gave rise to amplified TCR beta CDR3 regions. The HTBI primer set drove a first-round RT-PCR of the TCR CDR3. A single record per CDR3 protein comes from TCRdb applying MiXCR to the multiplex PCR reads. Of fewer than 500,000 distinct CDR3 sequences in the sample, 14% to 15% were seen once. Input material: blood. These TCRs come from a man between 18 and 35 years old with Graves' ophthalmopathy.

Only a few counts were recorded for this clonotype. The chain recombines TRBV19 with TRBJ2-5; 12 bases are shared with TRBD2. V lost 5 bases to trimming and J lost 3 bases; unmatched junction nucleotides: 4. This CDR3 region has 15 residues. The V gene's germline CDR1 is LNHDA and CDR2 SQIVND (reference sequence). Here the CDR3 reads CASSRLAGEKETQYF. The CDR3 nucleotides are TGTGCCAGTAGTCGACTAGCGGGGGAGAAAGAGACCCAGTACTTC.

This clonotype was counted at least ten times. The chain combines TRBV3-1 with TRBJ2-7, with a tentative D call TRBD2 (6 bases). The CDR3 has 15 residues. Germline lookup yields CDR1 LGHDT and CDR2 YNNKEL (reference sequence). With 4 bases removed from V and 3 bases from J, the gap between germline ends came to 16 bases. CDR3 sequence (DNA): TGTGCCAGCAGCCCCTCTGGGGCGGGGAGCTACGAGCAGTACTTC. It yields the protein CASSPSGAGSYEQYF.

This clonotype was counted many times. The rearrangement links TRBV18 to TRBJ2-7, with 7 positions matching TRBD1. V lost 5 bases and J lost 2; bases outside the gene matches: 6. The CDR3 runs to 14 residues. Germline CDR1 and CDR2: KGHSH and LQKENI. DNA of the CDR3: TGTGCCAGCTCAACCCGGACAGGTACCTACGAGCAGTACTTC. Translating gives CASSTRTGTYEQYF. The full variable domain, its missing parts supplied by reference TRBV18 and TRBJ2-7, is NAGVMQNPRHLVRRRGQEARLRCSPMKGHSHVYWYRQLPEEGLKFMVYLQKENIIDESGMPKERFSAEFPKEGPSILRIQQVVRGDSAAYFCASSTRTGTYEQYFGPGTRLTVT.

This clonotype was observed a handful of times. The J gene is TRBJ1-2, the V gene TRBV6-1, with TRBD1 as a possible D gene (5 bases). The CDR3 is made up of 12 amino acids. V shed 3 bases and J shed 8 bases, with 10 bases lying between them. The germline gives CDR1 MNHNS, CDR2 SASEGT. In DNA, the CDR3 is TGTGCCAGCAGTGACGGGGGAGGGGGCTACACCTTC. Its protein is CASSDGGGGYTF.

The V and J genes are TRBV6-1 and TRBJ2-3; 11 nucleotides align to TRBD2. The trim removed 6 bases at V and 5 bases at J, leaving 7 bases unmatched. This CDR3 has 15 amino acids. The germline V gene has CDR1 MNHNS and CDR2 SASEGT. This CDR3 is CASRNSGRAIDTQYF. The CDR3 bases are TGTGCCAGCAGAAATAGCGGGAGGGCCATAGATACGCAGTATTTT.

The table lists this clonotype with many counts. The V call is TRBV5-1, the J call TRBJ1-2; D is perhaps TRBD1 (6 bases). This CDR3 comprises 14 residues. Germline CDR1 and CDR2: SGHRS and YFSETQ. The V end lost 7 bases, the J end lost 2 bases, and 15 bases lay between the germline ends. The CDR3 spells CASSEGQLNYGYTF. The DNA for the CDR3 is TGCGCCAGCTCGGAAGGACAGCTAAACTATGGCTACACCTTC. Combining the CDR3 with reference TRBV5-1 and TRBJ1-2 gives the whole variable domain KAGVTQTPRYLIKTRGQQVTLSCSPISGHRSVSWYQQTPGQGLQFLFEYFSETQRNKGNFPGRFSGRQFSNSRSEMNVSTLELGDSALYLCASSEGQLNYGYTFGSGTRLTVV.

The table lists this clonotype with a few counts. CDR3 in DNA: TGTGCCAGCAGCCTAAGAGAAGTGGATACGCAGTATTTT. This gives the protein CASSLREVDTQYF. This chain joins TRBV3-1 and TRBJ2-3; no definite D call. This CDR3 has 13 residues. Germline loops: CDR1 LGHDT, CDR2 YNNKEL (reference sequence). Trimming took 4 bases from V and 6 from J, leaving 11 bases between them.

This clonotype was found many times. The chain links TRBV12-3 or TRBV12-4 to TRBJ1-5; a weak D match, TRBD1 (5 bases). This CDR3 comprises 14 residues. The V end lost 4 bases, the J end lost 4 bases, and 11 bases lay between the germline ends. CDR3 DNA sequence: TGTGCCAGCAGTTCCGACAGACTAAATCAGCCCCAGCATTTT. This sequence encodes CASSSDRLNQPQHF.

This clonotype has a count of ten or more. The chain joins TRBV20-1 to TRBJ1-1; D is perhaps TRBD1 (5 bases). CDR1 DFQATT and CDR2 SNEGSKA come from the germline V gene (reference sequence). Trimming removed 6 bases from V and 1 base from J, with 15 bases in between. The CDR3 covers 14 residues. The chain's CDR3 is CSASPRVENTEAFF. The CDR3 region has the DNA TGCAGTGCCTCCCCCAGGGTAGAGAACACTGAAGCTTTCTTT.

This chain joins TRBV4-1 and TRBJ1-5; D call uncertain. This CDR3 region has 16 residues. Germline V gene lookup returns CDR1 MGHRA and CDR2 YSYEKL. The V and J ends lost 2 bases and 0 bases respectively, with 11 bases between them. The CDR3, as DNA: TGCGCCAGCAGCCAACCAGGAGGTGATAGCAATCAGCCCCAGCATTTT. Its translation is CASSQPGGDSNQPQHF.

This clonotype was found many times. The chain links TRBV2 to TRBJ2-3, with TRBD2 as a possible D gene (7 bases). With 4 bases removed from V and 3 bases from J, the gap between germline ends came to 14 bases. Germline V gene sequence: CDR1 SNHLY, CDR2 FYNNEI. The CDR3 covers 15 residues. The CDR3: CASSVLGGATDTQYF. DNA of the CDR3: TGTGCCAGCAGTGTACTAGGGGGGGCTACAGATACGCAGTATTTT.

This clonotype was found many times. V and J are TRBV12-3 or TRBV12-4 and TRBJ2-3, with TRBD2 matching over 10 bases. The CDR3 is 14 residues long. V gave up 4 bases and J gave up 6 bases; unmatched junction bases: 4. CDR3 in DNA: TGTGCCAGCAGTTCCCCAGCGGGGGGGGATACGCAGTATTTT. Amino acid sequence: CASSSPAGGDTQYF.

This clonotype has ten or more counts. The rearrangement joins TRBV5-1 to TRBJ2-7; D gene uncertain. V was cut by 1 base and J by 0 bases, with 17 bases left in between. The CDR3 length is 17 residues. The germline CDR1 and CDR2 sequences are SGHRS and YFSETQ. The CDR3 here is CASSLTAQAISSYEQYF. CDR3 nucleotide sequence: TGCGCCAGCAGCTTGACGGCGCAGGCGATTAGCTCCTACGAGCAGTACTTC. Based on the CDR3 plus reference TRBV5-1 and TRBJ2-7, the full variable domain is KAGVTQTPRYLIKTRGQQVTLSCSPISGHRSVSWYQQTPGQGLQFLFEYFSETQRNKGNFPGRFSGRQFSNSRSEMNVSTLELGDSALYLCASSLTAQAISSYEQYFGPGTRLTVT.

This clonotype has ten or more counts. The CDR3 reads CASSGPGQGSKNIQYF. CDR3 sequence (DNA): TGTGCCAGCAGTGGCCCCGGACAGGGCTCCAAAAACATTCAGTACTTC. The chain couples TRBV2 to TRBJ2-4; 8 bases agree with TRBD1. V dropped 4 bases and J dropped 2; count of bases not matched to a gene: 7. This CDR3 is built from 16 residues. From germline, CDR1 is SNHLY and CDR2 FYNNEI.

The sample holds a few counts of this clonotype. V gene TRBV10-3 combines with J gene TRBJ2-1, with 8 bases aligning to TRBD2. V dropped 4 bases and J dropped 4; count of bases not matched to a gene: 12. This CDR3 is 17 amino acids long. Germline lookup yields CDR1 ENHRY and CDR2 SYGVKD. The DNA of the CDR3 is TGTGCCATCAGTGTCGGGGCGGGGGGCCTGGCATACAATGAGCAGTTCTTC. Protein sequence: CAISVGAGGLAYNEQFF.

To note about this clonotype: A much bigger clone sits one base away, suggesting this may be a read error. V and J are TRBV13 and TRBJ2-7; a possible D gene is TRBD2 (5 bases). The CDR3 sequence is 13 residues long. Germline-derived CDR1 and CDR2 are PRHDT and FYEKMQ (reference sequence). V was cut by 4 bases and J by 6 bases, with 13 bases left in between. The CDR3 coding sequence is TGTGCCAGCAGCTCCCGGACTGGTCTCGAGCAGTACTTC. Protein sequence: CASSSRTGLEQYF.

Notes on this clonotype: This could be a read error, since a much larger clone is one nucleotide away. The CDR3 here is CSAPWPAGTQYF. The CDR3, as DNA: TGCAGTGCTCCCTGGCCGGCCGGGACCCAGTACTTC. The chain recombines TRBV20-1 with TRBJ2-5, with no clear D. The germline CDR1 and CDR2 sequences are DFQATT and SNEGSKA (reference sequence). V dropped 5 bases and J dropped 7 bases, with 14 bases sitting between them. The CDR3 extends over 12 amino acids.

In this sample, this clonotype turned up many times. The CDR3 spells CASSLRWGADYGYTF. The CDR3 coding sequence is TGCGCCAGCAGCTTGCGGTGGGGCGCCGACTATGGCTACACCTTC. The chain links TRBV5-1 to TRBJ1-2; D perhaps matches TRBD1 (5 bases). The ends were cut back, 1 base at V and 3 bases at J, with 13 bases in the middle. Germline assignment: CDR1 SGHRS and CDR2 YFSETQ. This CDR3 has 15 residues.

About this clonotype: Given a much more abundant clone one base away, this may be a read error. The V gene is TRBV9, the J gene TRBJ2-1, with a weak D call TRBD1 (5 bases). The J call may be wrong; the DNA end is better matched by TRBJ2-7. Looked up from germline, CDR1 is SGDLS and CDR2 is YYNGEE. The length of the CDR3 is 16 residues. Here the CDR3 DNA reads TGTGCCAGCAGCGTAGAGGAGACAGTACCCTACAATGAGCAGTACTTC. Protein product: CASSVEETVPYNEQYF.

Only a few counts were recorded for this clonotype. The genes are TRBV6-1 and TRBJ2-7; D ambiguous. The V gene's germline CDR1 is MNHNS and CDR2 SASEGT. Trimming removed 3 bases at V and 6 bases at J, with 9 bases between. CDR3 length equals 12 residues. In DNA, the CDR3 is TGTGCCAGCAGTGAGACATACGCCGAGCAGTACTTC. This gives the protein CASSETYAEQYF.

This clonotype was counted ten times or more. The chain employs TRBV2 and TRBJ2-7; D is perhaps TRBD1 (5 bases). V shed 7 bases and J shed 0 bases, with 13 bases lying between them. The CDR3 extends over 14 amino acids. The germline V gene encodes CDR1 SNHLY and CDR2 FYNNEI. The DNA of the CDR3 is TGTGCCAGCACCCCCAGGACAAGCTCCTACGAGCAGTACTTC. This gives the protein CASTPRTSSYEQYF.

This clonotype was recorded many times. The V and J genes are TRBV5-1 and TRBJ2-7; perhaps D is TRBD1 or TRBD2 (6 bases each). There are 14 residues in the CDR3. Looked up from germline, CDR1 is SGHRS and CDR2 is YFSETQ. V was trimmed by 7 bases and J by 2 bases, leaving 16 bases between them. CDR3 in amino acids: CASGDGGGPYEQYF. The CDR3 region has the DNA TGCGCCAGCGGCGATGGAGGGGGACCCTACGAGCAGTACTTC.

This clonotype was counted a few times. V and J are TRBV5-4 and TRBJ1-5; TRBD1 aligns across 8 bases. Losses at the gene ends were 4 bases for V and 3 bases for J; bases not matched to a gene: 3. Germline assignment: CDR1 SGHNT and CDR2 YYREEE (reference sequence). The CDR3 loop spans 14 amino acids. The DNA of the CDR3 is TGTGCCAGCAGCCGACAGGGGTACAATCAGCCCCAGCATTTT. This encodes CASSRQGYNQPQHF.

The table lists this clonotype with a few counts. The V gene is TRBV10-3, the J gene TRBJ1-5; 8 nucleotides line up with TRBD1. Germline V CDR1 and CDR2: ENHRY, SYGVKD. This CDR3 region has 15 residues. V was pared by 6 bases and J by 2 bases, with 6 bases of the junction left unmatched. The CDR3 DNA is TGTGCCATCAGCCTGACAGGGGCTGGCAATCAGCCCCAGCATTTT. This codes for CAISLTGAGNQPQHF.

The table lists this clonotype with many counts. CDR3 coding DNA: TGCGCCAGCAGCCATCTGCGGGGGCGCACAGATACGCAGTATTTT. It is translated as CASSHLRGRTDTQYF. This chain joins TRBV4-1 and TRBJ2-3, with D possibly being TRBD2 (7 bases). The ends were cut back, 3 bases at V and 1 base at J, with 11 bases in the middle. The CDR3 runs 15 residues. Per germline, CDR1 MGHRA and CDR2 YSYEKL.

The CDR3 spells CSARGGGAGGDTGELFF. In DNA, the CDR3 is TGCAGTGCTAGAGGAGGGGGAGCGGGAGGGGACACCGGGGAGCTGTTTTTT. V is TRBV20-1 and J is TRBJ2-2; 10 positions agree with TRBD2. V was pared by 1 base and J by 3 bases, with 8 bases of the junction left unmatched. This CDR3 comprises 17 residues. Per germline, CDR1 DFQATT and CDR2 SNEGSKA (reference sequence).